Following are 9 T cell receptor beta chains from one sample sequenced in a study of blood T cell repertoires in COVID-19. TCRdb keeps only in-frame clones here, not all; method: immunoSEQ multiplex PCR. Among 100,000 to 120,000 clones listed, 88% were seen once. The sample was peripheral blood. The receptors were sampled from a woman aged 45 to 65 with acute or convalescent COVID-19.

CDR3 protein: CASTRGGQESPLHF. CDR3 coding DNA: TGTGCCAGCACTCGCGGGGGGCAGGAATCACCCCTCCACTTT. The genes are TRBV28 and TRBJ1-6; D might be TRBD1 (6 bases). This CDR3 is 14 amino acids long. V shed 7 bases and J shed 10 bases, with 17 bases lying between them. Germline CDR1 MDHEN, CDR2 SYDVKM.

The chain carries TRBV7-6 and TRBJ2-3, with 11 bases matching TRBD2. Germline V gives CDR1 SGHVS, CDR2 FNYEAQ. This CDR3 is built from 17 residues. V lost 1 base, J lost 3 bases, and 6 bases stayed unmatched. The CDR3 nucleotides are TGTGCCAGCAGCTTAGGGGCCGGGACTAGCGGTACAGATACGCAGTATTTT. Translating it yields CASSLGAGTSGTDTQYF.

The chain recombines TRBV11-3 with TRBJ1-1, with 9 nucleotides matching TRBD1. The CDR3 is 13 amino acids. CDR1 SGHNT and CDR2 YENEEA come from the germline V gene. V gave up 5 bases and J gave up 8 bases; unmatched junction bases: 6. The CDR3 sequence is CASSKGQGPEAFF. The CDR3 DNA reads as TGTGCCAGCAGCAAGGGACAGGGACCCGAAGCTTTCTTT.

CDR3 sequence (DNA): TGCGCCAGCAGTGAGGCAGGACTAGCAACCTACGAGCAGTACTTC. It translates to CASSEAGLATYEQYF. This rearrangement joins TRBV10-2 to TRBJ2-7; 8 bases are shared with TRBD2. The CDR3 is 15 residues long. Germline CDR1 and CDR2: WSHSY and SAAADI. J lost 2 bases, V lost 2 bases, and 5 bases had no gene match.

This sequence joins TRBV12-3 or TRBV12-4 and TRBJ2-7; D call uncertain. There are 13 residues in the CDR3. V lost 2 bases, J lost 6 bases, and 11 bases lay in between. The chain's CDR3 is CASSLIAGSEQYF. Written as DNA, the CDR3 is TGTGCCAGCAGTTTAATCGCAGGCTCCGAGCAGTACTTC.

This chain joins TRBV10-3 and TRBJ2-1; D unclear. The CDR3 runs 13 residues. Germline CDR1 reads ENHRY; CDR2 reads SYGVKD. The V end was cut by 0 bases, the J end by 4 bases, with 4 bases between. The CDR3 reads CAISESLYNEQFF. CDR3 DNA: TGTGCCATCAGTGAGTCGCTATACAATGAGCAGTTCTTC.

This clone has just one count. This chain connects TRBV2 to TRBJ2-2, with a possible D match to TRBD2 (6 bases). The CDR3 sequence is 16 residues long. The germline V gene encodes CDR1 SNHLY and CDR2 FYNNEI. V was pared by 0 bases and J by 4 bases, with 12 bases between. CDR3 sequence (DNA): TGTGCCAGCAGTGAAGCGGGAGGACTCAGCACCGGGGAGCTGTTTTTT. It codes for CASSEAGGLSTGELFF.

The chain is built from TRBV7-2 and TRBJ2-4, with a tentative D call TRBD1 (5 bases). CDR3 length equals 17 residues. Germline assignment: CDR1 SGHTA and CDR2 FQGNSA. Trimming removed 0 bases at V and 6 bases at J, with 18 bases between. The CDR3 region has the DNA TGTGCCAGCAGCTTAGCAGGCTCCAGGGTGATCAGAAACATTCAGTACTTC. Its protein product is CASSLAGSRVIRNIQYF.

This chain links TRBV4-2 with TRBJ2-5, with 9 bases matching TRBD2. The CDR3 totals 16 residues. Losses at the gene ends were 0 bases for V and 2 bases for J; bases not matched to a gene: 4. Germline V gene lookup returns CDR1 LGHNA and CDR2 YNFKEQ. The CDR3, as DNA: TGTGCCAGCAGCCAAGATACCAGCGGGAGGCAAGAGACCCAGTACTTC. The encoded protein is CASSQDTSGRQETQYF.